Reported below is one T cell receptor (beta chain). Its antigen is unknown. Researchers took RNA transcripts and amplified the TCR beta CDR3 regions from them. TCR CDR3 regions were first amplified by RT-PCR with HTBI primers. MiXCR was run by TCRdb on the multiplex PCR reads, yielding one entry per CDR3 protein. The sample holds a few hundred thousand distinct CDR3 sequences, about 16% seen once. These data come from a study of T cells in Graves' hyperthyroidism and ophthalmopathy. Findings and limits, study-wide: Most thyroid clonotypes expanded above 0.001 were also detected in blood. Ophthalmopathy was model-predicted a median about 6 months pre-onset.

Newly diagnosed hyperthyroidism patients aged 18 to 65 years had disease lasting under 2 months. Specimen: blood. The sequence was collected from a woman aged 30 to 39 with Graves' hyperthyroidism.

DNA for the CDR3: TGTGCCACCAGAGAAACGACAGGGGGCAATGAGCAGTTCTTC. Its protein product is CATRETTGGNEQFF. V usage is TRBV24-1 and J usage is TRBJ2-1; 9 bases fit TRBD1. The CDR3 has 14 residues. CDR1 KGHDR and CDR2 SFDVKD come from the germline V gene. Trimming removed 7 bases from V and 6 bases from J; junction bases left unmatched: 6.